Below, 27 T cell receptor beta chains from the same sample are listed, as sequenced in a study of graft-versus-host responses after intestinal transplantation. Generated by immunoSEQ multiplex PCR, the TCRdb table keeps only in-frame clones and is missing some. The repertoire includes roughly 130,000 clones, 80% to 95% of them detected once, and around 0.19% sits in the top ten. The antigens of these receptors remain unknown. Sequences were derived from unstimulated CD4+ T cells sorted from spleen or lymph node cells, sampled before intestinal transplant. Source of these receptors: a human donor who received an intestinal transplant.

This chain uses TRBV5-5 with TRBJ2-1; D is perhaps TRBD1 or TRBD2 (5 bases each). With 3 bases removed from V and 9 bases from J, the gap between germline ends came to 16 bases. Germline V gene data show CDR1 as SGHKS and CDR2 as YYEKEE (reference sequence). This CDR3 is built from 14 residues. Here the CDR3 DNA reads TGTGCCAGCAGCTGGGACCTAAATCCGCGTGAGCAGTTCTTC. The encoded protein is CASSWDLNPREQFF.

The rearrangement uses TRBV5-1 and TRBJ2-3; maybe TRBD1 (6 bases). There are 14 residues in the CDR3. V gave up 0 bases and J gave up 5 bases, with 10 bases separating them. Germline assignment: CDR1 SGHRS and CDR2 YFSETQ. The CDR3 region has the DNA TGCGCCAGCAGCTTGGCTGGGGGCAAAGATACGCAGTATTTT. Translated, it gives CASSLAGGKDTQYF.

The chain employs TRBV7-2 and TRBJ2-7; 12 nucleotides agree with TRBD2. CDR1 and CDR2 (germline): SGHTA, FQGNSA. This CDR3 comprises 14 residues. J was trimmed by 6 bases and V by 6 bases; bases with no gene match: 6. CDR3 DNA: TGTGCCAGCAGTAGACTAGCGGGAGCGTCCGAGCAGTACTTC. Its protein is CASSRLAGASEQYF.

This clone was picked up one time. This rearrangement joins TRBV5-1 to TRBJ2-5; D gene ambiguous. Trimming removed 0 bases from V and 4 bases from J, with 4 bases in between. From germline, CDR1 is SGHRS and CDR2 YFSETQ. CDR3 length: 12 residues. The CDR3, as DNA: TGCGCCAGCAGCTTGGTAAGAGAGACCCAGTACTTC. This translates into CASSLVRETQYF.

J is TRBJ2-7 and V is TRBV6-1; TRBD1 aligns across 9 bases. Germline lookup yields CDR1 MNHNS and CDR2 SASEGT. With 5 bases clipped from V and 0 bases from J, the junction kept 2 bases outside the gene matches. The CDR3 covers 14 residues. For the CDR3, the DNA is TGTGCCAGCAGTTTGACAGGGGGCTCCTACGAGCAGTACTTC. Translating it yields CASSLTGGSYEQYF.

J is TRBJ1-1 and V is TRBV6-5; D ambiguous. The V end lost 2 bases, the J end lost 1 base, and 5 bases lay between the germline ends. The CDR3 covers 13 residues. CDR1 is MNHEY and CDR2 is SVGAGI in the germline V gene. CDR3 sequence (DNA): TGTGCCAGCAGTTACGGCAGGAACACTGAAGCTTTCTTT. Translating it yields CASSYGRNTEAFF.

The chain carries TRBV7-8 and TRBJ2-7; D remains ambiguous. The V and J ends lost 5 bases and 2 bases respectively, with 22 bases between them. Germline loops: CDR1 SGHVS, CDR2 FQNEAQ. CDR3 length: 17 residues. This CDR3 is CASSEPREGVSTYEQYF. CDR3 bases: TGTGCCAGCAGCGAACCTAGAGAAGGCGTCAGTACCTACGAGCAGTACTTC.

The genes are TRBV6-1 and TRBJ2-3; TRBD2 matches at 8 bases. V lost 4 bases, J lost 1 base, and 4 bases stayed unmatched. CDR1 and CDR2 (germline): MNHNS, SASEGT. The CDR3 consists of 15 residues. The CDR3 loop is CASSGEAGGTDTQYF. CDR3 nucleotide sequence: TGTGCCAGCAGTGGAGAAGCGGGAGGCACAGATACGCAGTATTTT.

This chain links TRBV25-1 with TRBJ2-7; 9 bases align to TRBD2. Trimming at V came to 4 bases and at J to 9 bases, leaving 13 bases not matched to a gene. Germline CDR1 is MGHDK and CDR2 is SYGVNS. CDR3 length: 15 amino acids. CDR3 sequence (DNA): TGTGCCAGCAGTGTCGAGGCTAGCGGGATGGGCGGGCAGTACTTC. It codes for CASSVEASGMGGQYF.

The chain has TRBV27 and TRBJ1-3, with TRBD1 matching 8 bases. Germline V gene lookup returns CDR1 MNHEY and CDR2 SMNVEV (reference sequence). The CDR3 has 15 amino acids. Trimming removed 2 bases from V and 3 bases from J; junction bases left unmatched: 3. CDR3 sequence: CASSLQGAGGNTIYF. The CDR3, as DNA: TGTGCCAGCAGTTTACAGGGGGCGGGTGGAAACACCATATATTTT.

This clone was seen more than once but under ten times. The gene calls are TRBV28 and TRBJ2-7, with a possible D match to TRBD1 (6 bases). This CDR3 region has 13 residues. V shed 6 bases and J shed 2 bases, with 11 bases lying between them. The V gene's germline CDR1 is MDHEN and CDR2 SYDVKM. This CDR3 is CASRPDRTYEQYF. CDR3 DNA: TGTGCCAGCAGGCCCGACAGGACCTACGAGCAGTACTTC.

This chain connects TRBV7-6 to TRBJ2-1; 12 bases are shared with TRBD2. The V gene's germline CDR1 is SGHVS and CDR2 FNYEAQ. J was trimmed by 5 bases and V by 5 bases; bases with no gene match: 7. The CDR3 contains 16 residues. CDR3 protein: CASSRWTSGTDNEQFF. DNA for the CDR3: TGTGCCAGCAGCAGATGGACTAGCGGGACCGACAATGAGCAGTTCTTC. Using reference TRBV7-6 and TRBJ2-1 for the parts outside the CDR3, the full variable domain is GAGVSQSPRYKVTKRGQDVALRCDPISGHVSLYWYRQALGQGPEFLTYFNYEAQQDKSGLPNDRFSAERPEGSISTLTIQRTEQRDSAMYRCASSRWTSGTDNEQFFGPGTRLTVL.

This sequence joins TRBV5-1 and TRBJ1-5; D call uncertain. CDR3 size: 15 residues. The germline V and J ends were trimmed by 0 bases and 0 bases, with 7 bases remaining between them. Germline V CDR1 and CDR2: SGHRS, YFSETQ. The CDR3 DNA sequence: TGCGCCAGCAGCTTGGACGGATTTAGCAATCAGCCCCAGCATTTT. Protein product: CASSLDGFSNQPQHF. Together with reference TRBV5-1 and TRBJ1-5, the CDR3 gives the full variable domain: KAGVTQTPRYLIKTRGQQVTLSCSPISGHRSVSWYQQTPGQGLQFLFEYFSETQRNKGNFPGRFSGRQFSNSRSEMNVSTLELGDSALYLCASSLDGFSNQPQHFGDGTRLSIL.

The gene calls are TRBV21-1 and TRBJ2-5; the DNA was not used to check the table's D call, TRBD1. The tail of the sequence fits TRBJ2-7 better, so the J call may be wrong. TRBV21-1 is a listed pseudogene. The CDR3 has 14 residues. CDR3 coding DNA: TGTGCCAGCAGCAAATTAGGCAGGGTCGGCGAGCAGTACTTC. This codes for CASSKLGRVGEQYF.

This chain links TRBV2 with TRBJ1-5, with D possibly being TRBD1 (5 bases). The germline V gene encodes CDR1 SNHLY and CDR2 FYNNEI. The V end lost 6 bases, the J end lost 3 bases, and 15 bases lay between the germline ends. The CDR3 has 15 amino acids. Written as DNA, the CDR3 is TGTGCCAGCAGCCCCCACCAGGGAATCAATCAGCCCCAGCATTTT. Translating gives CASSPHQGINQPQHF.

The chain uses TRBV10-3 and TRBJ2-1; D gene uncertain. The CDR3 runs to 11 residues. V shed 7 bases and J shed 7 bases, with 8 bases lying between them. Looked up from germline, CDR1 is ENHRY and CDR2 is SYGVKD. The CDR3 nucleotides are TGTGCCATCAAACGAACGAATGAGCAGTTCTTC. Protein product: CAIKRTNEQFF.

The chain couples TRBV12-5 to TRBJ2-5; TRBD1 aligns across 10 bases. The germline V gene has CDR1 LGHNT and CDR2 FRNRAP. J was trimmed by 5 bases and V by 7 bases; bases with no gene match: 7. CDR3 size: 14 residues. CDR3 nucleotides: TGTGCTAGTGCCCCGACAGGGGGCTTGGAGACCCAGTACTTC. It codes for CASAPTGGLETQYF. The full variable domain, rest sourced from reference TRBV12-5 and TRBJ2-5, is DARVTQTPRHKVTEMGQEVTMRCQPILGHNTVFWYRQTMMQGLELLAYFRNRAPLDDSGMPKDRFSAEMPDATLATLKIQPSEPRDSAVYFCASAPTGGLETQYFGPGTRLLVL.

The chain combines TRBV5-5 with TRBJ1-4; D may be TRBD1 (5 bases). CDR3 length: 14 amino acids. CDR1 SGHKS and CDR2 YYEKEE come from the germline V gene (reference sequence). Trimming removed 4 bases from V and 0 bases from J, with 7 bases in between. CDR3 in amino acids: CASSPGATNEKLFF. CDR3 DNA sequence: TGTGCCAGCAGCCCGGGGGCAACTAATGAAAAACTGTTTTTT.

The chain links TRBV7-8 to TRBJ1-4; D is perhaps TRBD1 (5 bases). Trimming left V 1 base short and J 6 bases short, with 12 bases between. The CDR3 covers 15 residues. Germline CDR1 is SGHVS and CDR2 is FQNEAQ. CDR3 region: CASSLEGRGHEKLFF. The CDR3 DNA is TGTGCCAGCAGCTTAGAGGGGAGGGGCCATGAAAAACTGTTTTTT.

This sequence joins TRBV6-1 and TRBJ2-1; D may correspond to TRBD1 or TRBD2 (5 bases each). With 10 bases removed from V and 8 bases from J, the gap between germline ends came to 21 bases. The CDR3 has 14 residues. Germline V gene sequence: CDR1 MNHNS, CDR2 SASEGT. CDR3 DNA: TGTGCCACCAGCATGGTCGGGGCGAGTCATGAGCAGTTCTTC. Its translation is CATSMVGASHEQFF.

The chain employs TRBV5-1 and TRBJ2-3, with D uncertain. Germline CDR1 SGHRS, CDR2 YFSETQ. Trimming shortened V by 3 bases and J by 3 bases, and 5 bases separated the two germline ends. This CDR3 contains 12 residues. The CDR3 here is CASSSETDTQYF. The CDR3 DNA sequence: TGCGCCAGCAGCTCGGAGACAGATACGCAGTATTTT.

The chain carries TRBV7-2 and TRBJ2-5, with TRBD1 identical over 9 bases. The V and J ends lost 7 bases and 5 bases, in that order; junction bases with no gene match: 8. Germline CDR1 is SGHTA and CDR2 is FQGNSA. This CDR3 is built from 14 residues. CDR3 region: CASTPGTGIETQYF. CDR3 bases: TGTGCCAGCACCCCCGGGACAGGGATCGAGACCCAGTACTTC.

The chain combines TRBV28 with TRBJ2-7; 7 bases map to TRBD1. This CDR3 comprises 15 residues. V dropped 6 bases and J dropped 5; count of bases not matched to a gene: 13. Germline lookup yields CDR1 MDHEN and CDR2 SYDVKM. The CDR3 is CASRSEGQRFHEQYF. The CDR3 DNA sequence: TGTGCCAGCAGATCAGAGGGACAGAGGTTTCACGAGCAGTACTTC.

The rearrangement joins TRBV28 to TRBJ1-2; 7 positions match TRBD1. CDR3 length: 14 residues. Germline V lookup: CDR1 MDHEN, CDR2 SYDVKM. Germline trimming cut 3 bases from V and 0 bases from J; bases unmatched to any gene: 1. The CDR3 region has the DNA TGTGCCAGCAGTTTCCAGGGGGCTAACTATGGCTACACCTTC. Protein sequence: CASSFQGANYGYTF.

The J gene is TRBJ1-2, the V gene TRBV5-8, with TRBD1 as a possible D gene (5 bases). Germline CDR1 SGHTS, CDR2 YDEGEE. Trimming cost V 4 bases and J 4 bases, with 14 bases left between them. This CDR3 has 14 residues. CDR3 amino acids: CASSRQGAGYGYTF. The CDR3 DNA reads as TGTGCCAGCAGCAGGCAGGGCGCGGGCTATGGCTACACCTTC.

The chain couples TRBV15 to TRBJ2-1; D is perhaps TRBD2 (5 bases). V lost 0 bases and J lost 3, with 15 bases in between. CDR1 and CDR2 (germline): LNHNV, YYDKDF (reference sequence). This CDR3 spans 17 amino acids. The CDR3 DNA reads TGTGCCACCAGCAGAGAAAAATCCCCGGCGGGCTACAATGAGCAGTTCTTC. Translation: CATSREKSPAGYNEQFF.

V is TRBV5-4 and J is TRBJ2-1; D gene ambiguous. V gave up 4 bases and J gave up 4 bases, with 6 bases separating them. Germline CDR1 SGHNT, CDR2 YYREEE (reference sequence). The CDR3 totals 12 residues. The CDR3 region is CASSQTYNEQFF. The CDR3 DNA sequence: TGTGCCAGCAGCCAGACTTACAATGAGCAGTTCTTC.